The entry below describes one TCR beta chain. Its antigen is still unknown. Through a sample-barcoded 5' primer and a J-beta primer mix, a second PCR was run for roughly 6 to 12 cycles. Each sample yielded at least 2.5 million CDR3-containing paired-end reads. TCRdb recomputed calls from the 5' RACE reads with MiXCR, one row per CDR3 protein. The sample lists about 1,400,000 distinct CDR3 sequences, approximately 38% occurring once. PBMCs numbering at least 6.5 million were isolated per sample. The sample originates from a study of blood T cells in healthy people across ages. Points from the study as a whole: The diversity estimates, figures obtained from one million T cells, were considered underestimates.

The CDR3 consists of 12 residues. V was shortened by 6 bases and J by 3 bases, with 7 bases between the two germline ends. The sample was blood. The source of this sequence is a woman aged 18-30 years in good health. This chain connects TRBV12-3 or TRBV12-4 to TRBJ2-3, with D unresolved. The CDR3 coding sequence is TGTGCCAGCAGCAGAAAGACAGATACGCAGTATTTT. Amino acid sequence: CASSRKTDTQYF.